The 26 T cell receptor beta chains given below trace back to one sample, sequenced in a study of cytomegalovirus exposure and HLA in healthy donors. The method was immunoSEQ multiplex PCR; TCRdb's version includes in-frame clones alone and lacks a portion of them. The sample has a few hundred thousand clones; 90% are singletons. The specimen was PBMCs. The receptors originated from a woman aged 25 to 45 in good health and CMV-seronegative.

Note on this clone: Likely a read error: the CDR3 ends without its conserved phenylalanine or tryptophan. It is unclear where the CDR3 begins or ends on the DNA, so no DNA is shown, and the CDR3 is as TCRdb lists it. The chain joins TRBV6-5 to TRBJ1-4; TRBD1, the table's D call, lacks a check against the DNA. Counting both end residues, the CDR3 totals 8 amino acids. In germline, CDR1 is MNHEY, CDR2 SVGAGI. The CDR3: CASSKTPS.

The chain couples TRBV5-1 to TRBJ2-4; D is ambiguous. This CDR3 has 13 residues. Germline CDR1 and CDR2: SGHRS and YFSETQ. Trimming pared 0 bases from V and 13 bases from J, leaving 14 bases between. CDR3 coding DNA: TGCGCCAGCAGCTTGGACTTACCGGGTCAGCAGTACTTC. It specifies CASSLDLPGQQYF.

The gene calls are TRBV11-2 and TRBJ1-1, with D possibly matching TRBD1 (6 bases). The CDR3 extends over 13 amino acids. Germline lookup yields CDR1 SGHAT and CDR2 FQNNGV. V was shortened by 6 bases and J by 3 bases, with 11 bases between the two germline ends. Here the CDR3 DNA reads TGTGCCAGCAGAGTCGGGGGCGACACTGAAGCTTTCTTT. Translating gives CASRVGGDTEAFF.

The chain carries TRBV7-3 and TRBJ1-1; D gene ambiguous. From germline, CDR1 is SGHTA and CDR2 FQGTGA. The CDR3 length is 13 residues. V was shortened by 2 bases and J by 10 bases, with 14 bases between the two germline ends. CDR3 region: CASSLQRGFTAFF. CDR3 coding DNA: TGTGCCAGCAGCTTACAGAGAGGGTTTACAGCTTTCTTT.

This chain connects TRBV27 to TRBJ2-7; maybe TRBD1 (6 bases). Trimming stripped 6 bases from V and 3 bases from J, with 15 bases between. Germline assignment: CDR1 MNHEY and CDR2 SMNVEV (reference sequence). The CDR3 is made up of 14 amino acids. The CDR3 reads CASSPQGGGYEQYF. The CDR3 DNA reads TGTGCCAGCAGCCCACAGGGCGGCGGCTACGAGCAGTACTTC.

V is TRBV6-1 and J is TRBJ2-1, with 12 bases that match TRBD2. The CDR3 spans 15 residues. Trimming took 6 bases from V and 7 from J; bases not matched to a gene: 7. Germline values: CDR1 MNHNS, CDR2 SASEGT. CDR3 residues: CASRVGLAGPNEQFF. CDR3 coding DNA: TGTGCCAGCAGGGTGGGACTAGCGGGCCCTAATGAGCAGTTCTTC.

The rearrangement uses TRBV7-9 and TRBJ2-7; D remains unclear. The V end was cut by 1 base, the J end by 7 bases, with 11 bases between. The CDR3 runs to 13 residues. Germline CDR1 and CDR2: SEHNR and FQNEAQ (reference sequence). This CDR3 reads CASSLVGAWEQYF. The CDR3 coding sequence is TGTGCCAGCAGCTTAGTAGGTGCGTGGGAGCAGTACTTC.

The DNA of the CDR3 is TGTGCCAGCAGCGGGGGACTAGTTGATTGGCCCGGGGAGCTGTTTTTT. Its protein product is CASSGGLVDWPGELFF. The chain has TRBV5-4 and TRBJ2-2, with TRBD2 matching 8 bases. The junction had 11 bases not matched to a gene; V was cut back by 4 bases and J by 6 bases. In germline, CDR1 is SGHNT, CDR2 YYREEE (reference sequence). This CDR3 has 16 residues.

V is TRBV11-3 and J is TRBJ2-1, with TRBD1 identical over 7 bases. The CDR3 is made up of 14 amino acids. J lost 7 bases, V lost 5 bases, and 8 bases had no gene match. Germline loops: CDR1 SGHNT, CDR2 YENEEA. The CDR3 DNA reads TGTGCCAGCAGCCCTAGGGACAGCAGGAATGAGCAGTTCTTC. Amino acid sequence: CASSPRDSRNEQFF. The full variable domain, completed using reference TRBV11-3 and TRBJ2-1, is EAGVVQSPRYKIIEKKQPVAFWCNPISGHNTLYWYLQNLGQGPELLIRYENEEAVDDSQLPKDRFSAERLKGVDSTLKIQPAELGDSAVYLCASSPRDSRNEQFFGPGTRLTVL.

The chain combines TRBV9 with TRBJ2-1; 8 positions match TRBD2. CDR1 and CDR2 from the germline V gene are SGDLS and YYNGEE. The CDR3 loop spans 14 amino acids. V lost 4 bases to trimming and J lost 8 bases; unmatched junction nucleotides: 8. The CDR3 here is CASSSGRAGDEQFF. Here the CDR3 DNA reads TGTGCCAGCAGCTCCGGGAGGGCCGGGGATGAGCAGTTCTTC.

The chain joins TRBV4-2 to TRBJ1-4, with TRBD1 as a possible D gene (5 bases). The CDR3 extends over 16 amino acids. Trimming took off 2 bases at V and 0 bases at J, with 10 bases between the two ends. Germline CDR1 and CDR2: LGHNA and YNFKEQ. CDR3 region: CASSQQDITTNEKLFF. The CDR3 DNA reads TGTGCCAGCAGCCAACAGGACATTACAACTAATGAAAAACTGTTTTTT.

This sequence joins TRBV2 and TRBJ2-7, with 7 positions matching TRBD2. The CDR3 covers 14 residues. With V trimmed by 3 bases and J by 4 bases, 6 bases remained unmatched. Per the germline V gene, CDR1 is SNHLY and CDR2 is FYNNEI. DNA for the CDR3: TGTGCCAGCAGTGAGTCGCGGGGGATTTACGAGCAGTACTTC. It is translated as CASSESRGIYEQYF.

The J gene is TRBJ2-7, the V gene TRBV11-2; TRBD1 matches at 8 bases. V was clipped by 3 bases and J by 0 bases; unmatched bases: 10. Germline values: CDR1 SGHAT, CDR2 FQNNGV. The CDR3 length is 17 residues. The CDR3 DNA follows: TGTGCCAGCAGCTTGCCGATTACGGGACAGGCCTCCTACGAGCAGTACTTC. It yields the protein CASSLPITGQASYEQYF.

The CDR3 is CASSASGTLYQPQHF. Written as DNA, the CDR3 is TGTGCCAGTAGTGCGTCGGGGACGTTGTATCAGCCCCAGCATTTT. The chain is built from TRBV19 and TRBJ1-5; perhaps TRBD1 as D (5 bases). Germline lookup yields CDR1 LNHDA and CDR2 SQIVND (reference sequence). Between the trimmed V and J ends, which lost 5 bases and 5 bases, there was a span of 16 bases. The CDR3 runs to 15 residues.

This clone was detected only a few times. This chain joins TRBV5-4 and TRBJ2-2, with D hard to call. Germline V CDR1 and CDR2: SGHNT, YYREEE (reference sequence). This CDR3 is 14 amino acids long. Trimming shortened V by 3 bases and J by 3 bases, and 9 bases separated the two germline ends. CDR3 in DNA: TGTGCCAGCAGCTCTGGGCTAGACACCGGGGAGCTGTTTTTT. Translation: CASSSGLDTGELFF.

The chain uses TRBV25-1 and TRBJ2-5; weak D call: TRBD2 (5 bases). This CDR3 comprises 16 residues. CDR1 MGHDK and CDR2 SYGVNS come from the germline V gene. V was clipped by 8 bases and J by 1 base, with 20 bases between them. The CDR3 DNA reads as TGTGCCAGCTACCTGATCCGGACGGGGTCCCAAGAGACCCAGTACTTC. It encodes CASYLIRTGSQETQYF.

The genes are TRBV18 and TRBJ2-5; D is unresolved. Deletions cut 2 bases from V and 4 bases from J, with 8 bases between. CDR3 length equals 13 residues. CDR1 KGHSH and CDR2 LQKENI come from the germline V gene. CDR3: CASSPGNRETQYF. Here the CDR3 DNA reads TGTGCCAGCTCACCAGGGAATCGAGAGACCCAGTACTTC. Looking up the rest from reference TRBV18 and TRBJ2-5 gives the full variable domain: NAGVMQNPRHLVRRRGQEARLRCSPMKGHSHVYWYRQLPEEGLKFMVYLQKENIIDESGMPKERFSAEFPKEGPSILRIQQVVRGDSAAYFCASSPGNRETQYFGPGTRLLVL.

The chain has TRBV5-6 and TRBJ2-3, with 11 bases aligning to TRBD2. The CDR3 extends over 13 amino acids. Germline lookup yields CDR1 SGHDT and CDR2 YYEEEE. Trimming removed 4 bases from V and 14 bases from J; junction bases left unmatched: 9. CDR3 sequence: CASSRGTSGARYF. CDR3 sequence (DNA): TGTGCCAGCAGCCGGGGGACTAGCGGAGCCCGGTATTTT.

The V call is TRBV19, the J call TRBJ1-5; D uncertain. Germline V gives CDR1 LNHDA, CDR2 SQIVND (reference sequence). Trimming took 4 bases from V and 2 from J, leaving 12 bases between them. This CDR3 has 15 residues. CDR3 in amino acids: CASSKVGIGNQPQHF. The CDR3 nucleotides are TGTGCCAGTAGTAAAGTGGGTATTGGCAATCAGCCCCAGCATTTT. The whole variable domain, remainder taken from reference TRBV19 and TRBJ1-5, is DGGITQSPKYLFRKEGQNVTLSCEQNLNHDAMYWYRQDPGQGLRLIYYSQIVNDFQKGDIAEGYSVSREKKESFPLTVTSAQKNPTAFYLCASSKVGIGNQPQHFGDGTRLSIL.

The V gene is TRBV2, the J gene TRBJ2-6; the match to TRBD2 covers 9 bases. Germline V lookup: CDR1 SNHLY, CDR2 FYNNEI. The CDR3 loop spans 18 amino acids. Trimming took 4 bases from V and 0 from J; bases not matched to a gene: 7. This CDR3 is CASSGRTSDLSGANVLTF. DNA for the CDR3: TGTGCCAGCAGTGGTCGGACTAGCGACCTCTCTGGGGCCAACGTCCTGACTTTC.

The V and J genes are TRBV28 and TRBJ2-2, with D perhaps matching TRBD2 (6 bases). This CDR3 region has 15 residues. Germline CDR1 MDHEN, CDR2 SYDVKM. The germline V and J ends were trimmed by 6 bases and 1 base, with 12 bases remaining between them. The CDR3 loop is CASRRDLLNTGELFF. CDR3 coding DNA: TGTGCCAGCAGAAGGGACTTACTGAACACCGGGGAGCTGTTTTTT. Filled out from reference TRBV28 and TRBJ2-2, the complete variable domain reads DVKVTQSSRYLVKRTGEKVFLECVQDMDHENMFWYRQDPGLGLRLIYFSYDVKMKEKGDIPEGYSVSREKKERFSLILESASTNQTSMYLCASRRDLLNTGELFFGEGSRLTVL.

The chain carries TRBV29-1 and TRBJ2-1; perhaps D is TRBD1 or TRBD2 (7 bases each). The V and J ends lost 1 base and 3 bases respectively, with 13 bases between them. Germline CDR1 reads SQVTM; CDR2 reads ANQGSEA. The CDR3 sequence is 15 residues long. CDR3: CSVEVTGRGYNEQFF. In DNA, the CDR3 is TGCAGCGTTGAAGTGACAGGGAGGGGCTACAATGAGCAGTTCTTC.

This rearrangement joins TRBV12-5 to TRBJ2-4; no reliable D call. The CDR3 contains 12 residues. Trimming stripped 2 bases from V and 11 bases from J, with 10 bases between. Germline loops: CDR1 LGHNT, CDR2 FRNRAP. The CDR3 nucleotides read TGTGCTAGTGGTTTGTCGCAGACGTTTCAGTACTTC. Translated, it gives CASGLSQTFQYF.

V usage is TRBV28 and J usage is TRBJ1-5; the D is unclear. This CDR3 spans 16 amino acids. In germline, CDR1 is MDHEN, CDR2 SYDVKM. Between the trimmed V and J ends, which lost 1 base and 7 bases, there was a span of 17 bases. For the CDR3, the DNA is TGTGCCAGCAGTTTATCCCATTCGGCAAAGAAACAGCCCCAGCATTTT. It translates to CASSLSHSAKKQPQHF.

The DNA for the CDR3 is TGTGCCAGCAGTGAGGAGGGTTACACCGGGGAGCTGTTTTTT. This sequence encodes CASSEEGYTGELFF. V is TRBV9 and J is TRBJ2-2; D might be TRBD2 (6 bases). The V end was cut by 5 bases, the J end by 3 bases, with 11 bases between. This CDR3 has 14 amino acids. Germline V gene data show CDR1 as SGDLS and CDR2 as YYNGEE.

The chain carries TRBV6-5 and TRBJ1-4; D unresolved. The germline V gene has CDR1 MNHEY and CDR2 SVGAGI. V was pared by 5 bases and J by 7 bases, with 14 bases between. This CDR3 spans 14 amino acids. DNA for the CDR3: TGTGCCAGCAGTCCAACAGTGGGGAGTGAAAAACTGTTTTTT. This translates into CASSPTVGSEKLFF.